The present T cell receptor (beta chain) was sequenced within a study of shared T cell receptors in the human thymus. This CDR3 has 14 residues. CDR1 is SGHAT and CDR2 is FQNNGV in the germline V gene. Trimming shortened V by 2 bases and J by 2 bases, and 10 bases separated the two germline ends. Produced via immunoSEQ multiplex PCR; TCRdb's table is partial and in-frame only. This sample has over 650,000 clones, with over 75% found just once. These data are also associated with another study on human thymus T cells. This second report adds: Donation was from healthy Finnish infants who were having corrective surgery that addressed congenital heart defects. Resections from corrective heart surgery provided thymus tissue. What appeared biased in thymic and blood repertoires was the usage of V and J genes. Related studies noted strongly shared thymic repertoires across unrelated people.

The TCR sequence derives from a boy younger than two with a congenital heart defect. V gene TRBV11-2 combines with J gene TRBJ2-7; a weak D match, TRBD2 (5 bases). What was sequenced was thymocytes. CDR3: CASSLRRLPYEQYF. The CDR3 nucleotides read TGTGCCAGCAGCTTAAGGAGGCTCCCCTACGAGCAGTACTTC.